Following are 27 T cell receptor beta chains from one sample sequenced in a study of CXCR3-negative and CXCR3-positive naive CD8 T cells. UMI-labeled 5' RACE yielded the TRB cDNA libraries. TCRdb reprocessed the 5' RACE reads and keeps a single row for each CDR3 protein, giving no DNA. Across approximately 52,000 distinct CDR3 sequences, the top ten clones capture 15% of the sample. The sample taken for sequencing was memory CD8+ T cells from blood. The origin of the receptors is a human donor in good health. Some clones in this sample may be carry-over from other donors' samples.

V gene TRBV28 combines with J gene TRBJ2-7; checking the TCRdb D call of TRBD1 is not possible without DNA. CDR1 and CDR2 (germline): MDHEN, SYDVKM. CDR3 length: 14 residues. The chain's CDR3 is CANSFLQGKYEQYF.

The chain is built from TRBV4-1 and TRBJ1-5. Germline V lookup: CDR1 MGHRA, CDR2 YSYEKL. The CDR3 is 15 amino acids. CDR3 in amino acids: CASSQEAGGNQPQHF.

The V gene is TRBV28, the J gene TRBJ2-5; the D gene TCRdb calls, TRBD1, cannot be checked with no DNA. This CDR3 contains 13 residues. From germline, CDR1 is MDHEN and CDR2 SYDVKM. The CDR3: CASRQEYQETQYF.

This chain joins TRBV20-1 and TRBJ2-5; TCRdb's assignment of TRBD2 cannot be checked, as there is no DNA. The CDR3 consists of 18 residues. CDR1 is DFQATT and CDR2 is SNEGSKA in the germline V gene (reference sequence). The CDR3 loop is CSARDQTRGGVWQETQYF.

This chain joins TRBV19 and TRBJ2-2; TCRdb selects TRBD1, and the lack of DNA leaves this call unchecked. The germline CDR1 and CDR2 sequences are LNHDA and SQIVND (reference sequence). The CDR3 consists of 15 residues. CDR3 residues: CATLRDRGLTGELFF.

The chain has TRBV19 and TRBJ1-1; TCRdb indicates TRBD1, and absent DNA this call remains unverified. Germline V gene data show CDR1 as LNHDA and CDR2 as SQIVND (reference sequence). This CDR3 is built from 15 residues. This CDR3 is CASSFSGGGSTEAFF.

The J gene is TRBJ1-4, the V gene TRBV12-2. TRBV12-2 is a listed pseudogene. The CDR3 spans 18 residues. The CDR3 sequence is CASRLPGDGLRFNEKLFF.

The rearrangement links TRBV18 to TRBJ2-7; TCRdb's D call, TRBD1, is unchecked because there is no DNA. From germline, CDR1 is KGHSH and CDR2 LQKENI. This CDR3 is 13 amino acids long. CDR3 protein: CASTWDPAYEQYF.

The chain carries TRBV12-3 or TRBV12-4 and TRBJ1-4; TCRdb's D call, TRBD1, is unchecked because there is no DNA. The CDR3 sequence is 14 residues long. CDR3 sequence reads: CASSFRRGLEKLFF.

The V and J genes are TRBV27 and TRBJ2-7; with no DNA, the TCRdb D assignment of TRBD1 cannot be verified. CDR3 length: 15 residues. The germline V gene has CDR1 MNHEY and CDR2 SMNVEV (reference sequence). The CDR3 region is CASSLQAPNFHEQYF.

J is TRBJ2-5 and V is TRBV28; TCRdb returns TRBD1, unconfirmable since there is no DNA. CDR3 length: 15 amino acids. Per germline, CDR1 MDHEN and CDR2 SYDVKM. The CDR3 reads CASNAGQGEQETQYF. Together with reference TRBV28 and TRBJ2-5, the CDR3 gives the full variable domain: DVKVTQSSRYLVKRTGEKVFLECVQDMDHENMFWYRQDPGLGLRLIYFSYDVKMKEKGDIPEGYSVSREKKERFSLILESASTNQTSMYLCASNAGQGEQETQYFGPGTRLLVL.

The V gene is TRBV7-8, the J gene TRBJ2-3; TCRdb selects TRBD1, and the lack of DNA leaves this call unchecked. CDR3 size: 17 residues. Germline CDR1 is SGHVS and CDR2 is FQNEAQ. CDR3 in amino acids: CASSSGGDPTSTDTQYF.

This rearrangement joins TRBV6-2 or TRBV6-3 to TRBJ2-2; absent DNA, TCRdb's TRBD1 call cannot be checked. Germline-derived CDR1 and CDR2 are MNHEY and SVGEGT. CDR3 size: 15 residues. CDR3 in amino acids: CASSTGTTNTGELFF.

This clonotype is classed as medium-sized by frequency. CDR3 loop: CSAPQLANQPQHF. This chain connects TRBV20-1 to TRBJ1-5. There are 13 residues in the CDR3. Germline V CDR1 and CDR2: DFQATT, SNEGSKA (reference sequence).

The chain is built from TRBV20-1 and TRBJ2-1; TCRdb proposes TRBD2, but this gene call is untestable without DNA. The CDR3 runs to 15 residues. Germline-derived CDR1 and CDR2 are DFQATT and SNEGSKA (reference sequence). CDR3 protein: CSALLAARVHNEQFF.

The gene calls are TRBV4-1 and TRBJ1-1. Germline loops: CDR1 MGHRA, CDR2 YSYEKL. The CDR3 runs 13 residues. The CDR3 loop is CASSQARATEAFF.

V gene TRBV27 combines with J gene TRBJ2-7; the TCRdb D gene call, TRBD2, has no DNA to confirm it. There are 14 residues in the CDR3. Germline V gene sequence: CDR1 MNHEY, CDR2 SMNVEV (reference sequence). Here the CDR3 reads CASALSGSPHEQYF.

The rearrangement links TRBV20-1 to TRBJ2-7; TCRdb reports TRBD1, a call that lacks DNA to check it against. The germline gives CDR1 DFQATT, CDR2 SNEGSKA (reference sequence). There are 14 residues in the CDR3. The chain's CDR3 is CSAQSGTGGNEQYF.

The V gene is TRBV15, the J gene TRBJ2-5; no DNA is available, so the TRBD2 call from TCRdb remains unchecked. This CDR3 has 14 amino acids. Germline V CDR1 and CDR2: LNHNV, YYDKDF (reference sequence). The CDR3: CATSRDRLEETQYF.

The chain carries TRBV21-1 and TRBJ2-3. TRBV21-1 is marked as a pseudogene. CDR3 length equals 16 residues. This CDR3 reads CASSKEEDPQSDTQYF.

This chain joins TRBV20-1 and TRBJ2-5; checking the TCRdb D call of TRBD1 is not possible without DNA. From germline, CDR1 is DFQATT and CDR2 SNEGSKA (reference sequence). The CDR3 runs 14 residues. CDR3 in amino acids: CSARDEDWGETQYF.

The rearrangement uses TRBV7-6 and TRBJ2-5; TCRdb's D call, TRBD1, is unchecked because there is no DNA. Germline V gene sequence: CDR1 SGHVS, CDR2 FNYEAQ. The CDR3 has 13 residues. CDR3 in amino acids: CASSLLDTETQYF. The full variable domain, rest sourced from reference TRBV7-6 and TRBJ2-5, is GAGVSQSPRYKVTKRGQDVALRCDPISGHVSLYWYRQALGQGPEFLTYFNYEAQQDKSGLPNDRFSAERPEGSISTLTIQRTEQRDSAMYRCASSLLDTETQYFGPGTRLLVL.

V and J are TRBV29-1 and TRBJ2-7; TCRdb's assignment of TRBD1 cannot be checked, as there is no DNA. CDR3 size: 12 residues. The germline V gene has CDR1 SQVTM and CDR2 ANQGSEA. CDR3 residues: CSGKGQGYEQYF.

The chain recombines TRBV12-3 or TRBV12-4 with TRBJ2-6; TCRdb reports TRBD1, a call that lacks DNA to check it against. The CDR3 runs to 17 residues. CDR3 region: CASSLRDIGSGANVLTF.

This sequence joins TRBV10-3 and TRBJ2-7; TCRdb selects TRBD1, and the lack of DNA leaves this call unchecked. This CDR3 has 14 amino acids. Germline values: CDR1 ENHRY, CDR2 SYGVKD. The CDR3 loop is CAIGPGRTSYEQYF.

The CDR3 reads CASSTPPAPFPGEQFF. The chain couples TRBV19 to TRBJ2-1; checking the TCRdb D call of TRBD1 is not possible without DNA. There are 16 residues in the CDR3. CDR1 is LNHDA, CDR2 SQIVND, per germline (reference sequence).

The rearrangement uses TRBV3-1 and TRBJ2-2; the TCRdb call, TRBD2, lacks DNA for checking. CDR3 length equals 16 residues. Germline V CDR1 and CDR2: LGHDT, YNNKEL (reference sequence). CDR3 in amino acids: CASIQAGGPNTGELFF.